This T cell receptor (beta chain) was sequenced during a study of T cells in localized non-small cell lung cancer. General observations from the study: Appearance in adjacent lung was seen for a median roughly 56 of the top 100 tumor clones. Longer survival (overall) was linked to higher T cell density in blood. The greatest T cell clonality was found in uninvolved adjacent lung (higher than in tumor). Sequence data derive from only one tumor region, so heterogeneity remains possible.

This clone counts as medium-sized (0.01 to 0.1%). What it recognizes is unknown. The CDR3 runs 13 residues. The V end lost 1 base, the J end lost 16 bases, and 17 bases lay between the germline ends. CDR1 and CDR2 from the germline V gene are ENHRY and SYGVKD. Assay used: immunoSEQ multiplex PCR; TCRdb lists only in-frame clones, some missing. The data show some 3,400 clones, around 25% seen once. The source of this sequence is a woman aged 35 to 70 with stage I lung adenocarcinoma. The chain has TRBV10-3 and TRBJ2-1; no firm D call. Sequenced here: lung tumor tissue, sampled before any cancer treatment. CDR3 bases: TGTGCCATCAGTGAGTATACCGAGACTCCGCGTTTCTTC. Residues: CAISEYTETPRFF.